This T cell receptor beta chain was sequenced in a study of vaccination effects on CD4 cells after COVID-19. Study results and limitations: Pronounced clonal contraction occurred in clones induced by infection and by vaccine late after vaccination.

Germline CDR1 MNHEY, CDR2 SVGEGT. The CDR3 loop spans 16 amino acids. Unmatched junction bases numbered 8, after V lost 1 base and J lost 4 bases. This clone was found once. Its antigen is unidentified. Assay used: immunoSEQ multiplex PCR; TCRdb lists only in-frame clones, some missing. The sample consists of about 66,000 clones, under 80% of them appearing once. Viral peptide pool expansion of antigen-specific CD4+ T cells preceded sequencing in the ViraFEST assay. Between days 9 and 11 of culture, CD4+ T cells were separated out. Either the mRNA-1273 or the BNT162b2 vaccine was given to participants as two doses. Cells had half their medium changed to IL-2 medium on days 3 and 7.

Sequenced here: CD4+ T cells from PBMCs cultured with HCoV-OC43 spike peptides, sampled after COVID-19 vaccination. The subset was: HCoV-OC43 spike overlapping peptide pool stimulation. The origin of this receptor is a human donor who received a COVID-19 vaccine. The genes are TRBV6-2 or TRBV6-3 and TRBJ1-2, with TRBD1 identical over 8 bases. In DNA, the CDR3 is TGTGCCAGCAGTTACTTTTTCGGGACAGGCATCTATGGCTACACCTTC. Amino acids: CASSYFFGTGIYGYTF.